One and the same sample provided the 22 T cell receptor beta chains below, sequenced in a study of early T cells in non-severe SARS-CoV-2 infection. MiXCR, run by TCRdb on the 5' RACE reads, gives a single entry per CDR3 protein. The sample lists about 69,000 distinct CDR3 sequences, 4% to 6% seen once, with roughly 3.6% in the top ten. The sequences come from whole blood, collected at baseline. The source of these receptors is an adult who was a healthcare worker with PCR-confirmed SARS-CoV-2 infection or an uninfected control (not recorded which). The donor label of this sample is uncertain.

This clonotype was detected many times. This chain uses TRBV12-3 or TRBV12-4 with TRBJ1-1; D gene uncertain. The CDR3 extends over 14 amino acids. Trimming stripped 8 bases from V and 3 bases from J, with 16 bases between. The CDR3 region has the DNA TGTGCCAGCTCCCATACGCCGGTAGACACTGAAGCTTTCTTT. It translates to CASSHTPVDTEAFF.

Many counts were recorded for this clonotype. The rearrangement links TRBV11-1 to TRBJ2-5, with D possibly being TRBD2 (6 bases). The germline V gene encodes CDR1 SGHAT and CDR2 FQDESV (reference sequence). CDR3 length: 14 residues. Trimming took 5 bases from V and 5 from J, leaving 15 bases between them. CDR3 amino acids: CASSKRGSRETQYF. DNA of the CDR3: TGTGCCAGCAGCAAACGGGGGTCCCGGGAGACCCAGTACTTC.

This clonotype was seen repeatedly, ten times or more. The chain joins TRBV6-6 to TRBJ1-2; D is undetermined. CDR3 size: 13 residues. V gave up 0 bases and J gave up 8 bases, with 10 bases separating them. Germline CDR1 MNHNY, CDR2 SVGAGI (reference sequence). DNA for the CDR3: TGTGCCAGCAGTTACTCGGTCCCTCCCGGCTACACCTTC. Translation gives CASSYSVPPGYTF.

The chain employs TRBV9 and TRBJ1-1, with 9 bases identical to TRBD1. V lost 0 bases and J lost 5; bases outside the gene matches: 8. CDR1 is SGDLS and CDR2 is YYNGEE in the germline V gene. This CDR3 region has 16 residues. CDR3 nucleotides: TGTGCCAGCAGCGTAGAACAGGGGGCACTGTGGACTGAAGCTTTCTTT. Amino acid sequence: CASSVEQGALWTEAFF.

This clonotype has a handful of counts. The chain's CDR3 is CASSLAEPYNEQFF. The CDR3 region has the DNA TGTGCCAGCAGTTTAGCAGAGCCGTACAATGAGCAGTTCTTC. V gene TRBV12-3 or TRBV12-4 combines with J gene TRBJ2-1; D gene ambiguous. V was clipped by 0 bases and J by 4 bases, with 7 bases between them. The CDR3 consists of 14 residues.

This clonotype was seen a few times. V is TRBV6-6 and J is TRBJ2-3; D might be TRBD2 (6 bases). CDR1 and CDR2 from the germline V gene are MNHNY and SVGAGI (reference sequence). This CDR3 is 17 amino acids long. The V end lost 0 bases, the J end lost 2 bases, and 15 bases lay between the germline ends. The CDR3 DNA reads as TGTGCCAGCAGTTACTCGAATCTTCGGGGGACCACAGATACGCAGTATTTT. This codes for CASSYSNLRGTTDTQYF.

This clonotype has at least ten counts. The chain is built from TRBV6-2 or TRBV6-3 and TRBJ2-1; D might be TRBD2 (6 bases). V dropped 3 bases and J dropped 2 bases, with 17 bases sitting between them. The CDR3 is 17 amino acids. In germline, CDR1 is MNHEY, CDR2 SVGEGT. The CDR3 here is CASSYESGQGTYNEQFF. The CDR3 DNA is TGTGCCAGCAGTTATGAGAGCGGGCAGGGAACCTACAATGAGCAGTTCTTC.

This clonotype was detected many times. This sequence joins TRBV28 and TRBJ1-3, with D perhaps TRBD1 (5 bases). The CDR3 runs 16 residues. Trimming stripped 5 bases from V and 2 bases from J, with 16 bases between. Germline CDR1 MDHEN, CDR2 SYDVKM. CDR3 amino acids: CASSLFQGVAGNTIYF. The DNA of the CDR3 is TGTGCCAGCAGTCTATTCCAAGGGGTGGCTGGAAACACCATATATTTT.

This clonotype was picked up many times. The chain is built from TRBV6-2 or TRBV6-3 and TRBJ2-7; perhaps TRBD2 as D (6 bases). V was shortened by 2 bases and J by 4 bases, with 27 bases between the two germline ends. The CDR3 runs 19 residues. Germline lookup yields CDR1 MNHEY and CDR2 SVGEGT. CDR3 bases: TGTGCCAGCAGTTACACCGGGACGAAACCGGGACTGGGCCTATACGAGCAGTACTTC. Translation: CASSYTGTKPGLGLYEQYF.

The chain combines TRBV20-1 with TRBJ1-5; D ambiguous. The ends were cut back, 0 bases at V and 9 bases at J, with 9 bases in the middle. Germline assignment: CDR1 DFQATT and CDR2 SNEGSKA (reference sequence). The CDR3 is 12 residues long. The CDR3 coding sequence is TGCAGTGCTAGAGATCTGGCCGGGCCCCAGCATTTT. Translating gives CSARDLAGPQHF.

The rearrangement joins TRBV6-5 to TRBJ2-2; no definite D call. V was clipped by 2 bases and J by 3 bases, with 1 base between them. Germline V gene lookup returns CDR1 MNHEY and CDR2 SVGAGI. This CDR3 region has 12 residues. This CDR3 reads CASSYDTGELFF. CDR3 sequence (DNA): TGTGCCAGCAGTTACGACACCGGGGAGCTGTTTTTT.

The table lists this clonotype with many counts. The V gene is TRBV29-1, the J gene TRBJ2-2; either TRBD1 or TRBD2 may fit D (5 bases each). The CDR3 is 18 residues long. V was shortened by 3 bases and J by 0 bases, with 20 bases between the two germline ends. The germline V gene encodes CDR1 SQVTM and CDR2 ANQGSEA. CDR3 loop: CSVENRSGQISNTGELFF. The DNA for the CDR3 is TGCAGCGTTGAGAACAGGTCGGGGCAAATATCGAACACCGGGGAGCTGTTTTTT.

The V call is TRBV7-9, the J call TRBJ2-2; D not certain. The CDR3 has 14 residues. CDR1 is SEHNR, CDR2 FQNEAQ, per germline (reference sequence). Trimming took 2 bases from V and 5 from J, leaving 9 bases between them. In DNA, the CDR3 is TGTGCCAGCAGCTTAATCCGTGGGACCGGGGAGCTGTTTTTT. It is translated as CASSLIRGTGELFF. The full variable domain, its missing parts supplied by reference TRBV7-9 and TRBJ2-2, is DTGVSQNPRHKITKRGQNVTFRCDPISEHNRLYWYRQTLGQGPEFLTYFQNEAQLEKSRLLSDRFSAERPKGSFSTLEIQRTEQGDSAMYLCASSLIRGTGELFFGEGSRLTVL.

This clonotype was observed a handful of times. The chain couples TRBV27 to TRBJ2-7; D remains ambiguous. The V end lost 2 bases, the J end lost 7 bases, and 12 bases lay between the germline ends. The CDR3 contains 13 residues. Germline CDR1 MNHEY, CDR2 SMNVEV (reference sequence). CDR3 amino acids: CASSLHSLGEQYF. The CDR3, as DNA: TGTGCCAGCAGTTTACACAGCCTTGGGGAGCAGTACTTC.

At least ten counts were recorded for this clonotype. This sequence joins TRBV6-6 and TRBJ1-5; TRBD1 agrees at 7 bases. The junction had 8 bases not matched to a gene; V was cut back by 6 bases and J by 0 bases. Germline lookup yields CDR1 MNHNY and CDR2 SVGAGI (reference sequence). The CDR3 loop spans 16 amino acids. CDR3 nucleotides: TGTGCCAGCAGAGGGACAGATATTTATAGCAATCAGCCCCAGCATTTT. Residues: CASRGTDIYSNQPQHF.

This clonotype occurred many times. CDR3 amino acids: CASGGGAKNIQYF. CDR3 in DNA: TGTGCCAGCGGGGGAGGGGCCAAAAACATTCAGTACTTC. The chain has TRBV7-2 and TRBJ2-4; 7 bases fit TRBD2. Germline V gene lookup returns CDR1 SGHTA and CDR2 FQGNSA. V was pared by 8 bases and J by 1 base, with 2 bases of the junction left unmatched. The CDR3 is 13 amino acids.

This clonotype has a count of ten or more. The chain's CDR3 is CASSSVQGSETQYF. The DNA of the CDR3 is TGTGCCAGCAGCTCCGTACAGGGAAGCGAGACCCAGTACTTC. V gene TRBV7-7 combines with J gene TRBJ2-5, with D possibly TRBD1 on 6 matching bases. Deletions cut 4 bases from V and 5 bases from J, with 14 bases between. The CDR3 spans 14 residues. The germline CDR1 and CDR2 sequences are SSHAT and FNYEAQ (reference sequence).

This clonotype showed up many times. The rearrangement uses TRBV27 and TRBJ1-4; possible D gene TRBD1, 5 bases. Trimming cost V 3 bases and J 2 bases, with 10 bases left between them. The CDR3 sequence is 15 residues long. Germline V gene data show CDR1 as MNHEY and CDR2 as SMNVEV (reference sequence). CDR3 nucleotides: TGTGCCAGCAGTTTCAGACAGATGACTAATGAAAAACTGTTTTTT. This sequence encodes CASSFRQMTNEKLFF.

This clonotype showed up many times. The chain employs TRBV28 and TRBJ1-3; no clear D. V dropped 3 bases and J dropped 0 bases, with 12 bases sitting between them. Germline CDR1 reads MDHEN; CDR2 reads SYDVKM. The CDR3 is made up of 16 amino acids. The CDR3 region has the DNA TGTGCCAGCAGTTTCGGCAGGCCCATCTCTGGAAACACCATATATTTT. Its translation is CASSFGRPISGNTIYF.

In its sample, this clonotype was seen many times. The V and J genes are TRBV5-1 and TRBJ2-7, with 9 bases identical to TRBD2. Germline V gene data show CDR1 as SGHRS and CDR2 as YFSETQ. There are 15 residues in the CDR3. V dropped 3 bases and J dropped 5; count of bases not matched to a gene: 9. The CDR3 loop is CASSWEGLANHEQYF. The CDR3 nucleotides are TGCGCCAGCAGCTGGGAGGGACTAGCAAACCACGAGCAGTACTTC.

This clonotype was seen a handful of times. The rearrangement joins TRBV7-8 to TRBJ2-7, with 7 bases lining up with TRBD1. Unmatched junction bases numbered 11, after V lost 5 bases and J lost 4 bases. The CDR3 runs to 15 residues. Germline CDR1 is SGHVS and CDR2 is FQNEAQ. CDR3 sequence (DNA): TGTGCCAGCAGCCTCCCCCGGGACAGCCGATACGAGCAGTACTTC. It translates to CASSLPRDSRYEQYF.

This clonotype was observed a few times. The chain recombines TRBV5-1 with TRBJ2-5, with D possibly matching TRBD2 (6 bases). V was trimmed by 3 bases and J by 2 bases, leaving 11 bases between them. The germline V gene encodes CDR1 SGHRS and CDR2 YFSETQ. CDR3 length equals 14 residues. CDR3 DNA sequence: TGCGCCAGCAGCTGGGACTTTTCTCAAGAGACCCAGTACTTC. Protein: CASSWDFSQETQYF.